This T cell receptor beta chain originates from a study of blood T cell repertoires in COVID-19. Only in-frame clones appear in the TCRdb table, and some are missing; sequencing was by immunoSEQ multiplex PCR. The sample includes hundreds of thousands of clones, more than 70% of them seen just once. All enrollees were roughly 18 to 89 years old and from fewer than 30 US areas. The CDR3 loop spans 15 amino acids. Germline V gene data show CDR1 as SGHAT and CDR2 as FQNNGV. V trimming: 4 bases; J trimming: 5 bases; junction bases outside the gene matches: 9. The sample consisted of PBMCs or T cells enriched from blood (not recorded which). This clonotype was sampled from a woman aged 55-75 years in a cohort exposed to, infected with or recovered from COVID-19 (not recorded which). The chain employs TRBV11-2 and TRBJ2-7; TRBD1 aligns across 9 bases. CDR3 nucleotides: TGTGCCAGCAGCTCACGACAGGGGGTTGGCCACGAGCAGTACTTC. As protein: CASSSRQGVGHEQYF.